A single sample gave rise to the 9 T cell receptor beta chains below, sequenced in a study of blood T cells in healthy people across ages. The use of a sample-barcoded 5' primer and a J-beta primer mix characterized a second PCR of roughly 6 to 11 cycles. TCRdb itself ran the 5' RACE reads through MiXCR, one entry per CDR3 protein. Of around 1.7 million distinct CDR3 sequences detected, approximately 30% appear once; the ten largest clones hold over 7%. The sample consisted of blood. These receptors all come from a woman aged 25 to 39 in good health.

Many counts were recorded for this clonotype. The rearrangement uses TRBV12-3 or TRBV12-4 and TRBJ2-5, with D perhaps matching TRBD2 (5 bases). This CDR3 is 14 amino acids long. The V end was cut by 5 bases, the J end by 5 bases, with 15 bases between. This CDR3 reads CASSPPGGGETQYF. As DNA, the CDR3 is TGTGCCAGCAGTCCCCCTGGTGGCGGGGAGACCCAGTACTTC.

CDR3 DNA: TGTGCCAGCATTACGGCACGTGGGGTCTATGGCTACACCTTC. This sequence encodes CASITARGVYGYTF. The rearrangement joins TRBV2 to TRBJ1-2; D unresolved. Trimming pared 7 bases from V and 4 bases from J, leaving 16 bases between. Per the germline V gene, CDR1 is SNHLY and CDR2 is FYNNEI. CDR3 length: 14 amino acids.

The CDR3 is CASSLLGVPTDTQYF. In DNA, the CDR3 is TGTGCCAGCAGTTTATTGGGGGTCCCCACAGATACGCAGTATTTT. This chain uses TRBV12-3 or TRBV12-4 with TRBJ2-3; D may match TRBD1 or TRBD2 (5 bases each). This CDR3 spans 15 amino acids. Trimming took 2 bases from V and 2 from J, leaving 11 bases between them.

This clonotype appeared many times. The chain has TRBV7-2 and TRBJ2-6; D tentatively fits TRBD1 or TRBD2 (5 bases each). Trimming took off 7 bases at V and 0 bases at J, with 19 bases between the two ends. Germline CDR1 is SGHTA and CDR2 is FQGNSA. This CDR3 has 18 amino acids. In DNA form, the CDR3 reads TGTGCCAGCAAGCCCCGTGGGGGATACCCCTCTGGGGCCAACGTCCTGACTTTC. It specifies CASKPRGGYPSGANVLTF.

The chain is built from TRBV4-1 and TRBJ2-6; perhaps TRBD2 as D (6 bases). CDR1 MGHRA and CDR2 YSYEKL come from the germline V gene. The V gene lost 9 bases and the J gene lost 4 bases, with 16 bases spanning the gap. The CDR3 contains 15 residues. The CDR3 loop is CASLGLFRGANVLTF. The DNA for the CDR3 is TGCGCCAGTCTAGGACTATTCAGGGGGGCCAACGTCCTGACTTTC.

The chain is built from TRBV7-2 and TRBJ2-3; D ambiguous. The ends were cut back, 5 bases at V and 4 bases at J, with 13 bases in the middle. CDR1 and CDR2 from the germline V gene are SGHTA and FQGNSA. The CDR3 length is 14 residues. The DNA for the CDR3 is TGTGCCAGCAGCCCTATAGATTCTTCAGATACGCAGTATTTT. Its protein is CASSPIDSSDTQYF. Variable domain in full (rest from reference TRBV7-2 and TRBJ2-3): GAGVSQSPSNKVTEKGKDVELRCDPISGHTALYWYRQSLGQGLEFLIYFQGNSAPDKSGLPSDRFSAERTGGSVSTLTIQRTQQEDSAVYLCASSPIDSSDTQYFGPGTRLTVL.

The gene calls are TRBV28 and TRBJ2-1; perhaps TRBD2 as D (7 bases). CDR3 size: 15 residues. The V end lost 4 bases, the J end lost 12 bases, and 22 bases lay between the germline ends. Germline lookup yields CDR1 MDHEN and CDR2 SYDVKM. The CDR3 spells CASSSGTGGGRGQFF. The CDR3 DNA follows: TGTGCCAGCAGTTCCGGGACTGGCGGGGGCCGGGGGCAGTTCTTC.

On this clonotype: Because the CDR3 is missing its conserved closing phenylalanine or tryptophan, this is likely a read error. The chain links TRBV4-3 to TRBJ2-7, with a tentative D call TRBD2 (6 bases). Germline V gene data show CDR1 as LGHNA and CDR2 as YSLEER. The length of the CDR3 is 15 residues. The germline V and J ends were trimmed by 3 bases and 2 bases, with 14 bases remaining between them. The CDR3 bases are TGCGCCAGCAGCCATTATGGTGGCGGGACCTACGAGCAGTACTTA. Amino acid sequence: CASSHYGGGTYEQYL.

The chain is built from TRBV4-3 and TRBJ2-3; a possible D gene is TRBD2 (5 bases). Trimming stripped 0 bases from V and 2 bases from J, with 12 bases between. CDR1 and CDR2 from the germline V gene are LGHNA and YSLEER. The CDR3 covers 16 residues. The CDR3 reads CASSQESSGYTDTQYF. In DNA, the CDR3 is TGCGCCAGCAGCCAAGAGTCCAGCGGTTACACAGATACGCAGTATTTT.